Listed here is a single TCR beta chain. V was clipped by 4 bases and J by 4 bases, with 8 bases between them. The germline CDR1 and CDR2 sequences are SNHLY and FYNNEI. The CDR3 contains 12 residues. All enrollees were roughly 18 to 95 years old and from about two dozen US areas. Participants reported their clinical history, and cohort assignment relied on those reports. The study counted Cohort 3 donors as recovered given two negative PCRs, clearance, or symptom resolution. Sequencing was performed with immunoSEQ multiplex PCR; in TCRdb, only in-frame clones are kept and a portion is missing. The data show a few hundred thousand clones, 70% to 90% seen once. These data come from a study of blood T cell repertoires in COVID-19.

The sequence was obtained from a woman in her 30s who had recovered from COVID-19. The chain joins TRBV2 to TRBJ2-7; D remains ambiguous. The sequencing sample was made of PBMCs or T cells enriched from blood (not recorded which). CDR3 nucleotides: TGTGCCAGCAGTGGACTTGATTACGAGCAGTACTTC. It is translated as CASSGLDYEQYF.